Given below is one T cell receptor beta chain in context. TCRdb re-analysed the 5' RACE reads in MiXCR, keeping a single row per CDR3 protein. The sample has 63,000 or so distinct CDR3 sequences, 11% seen once. This specimen belongs to a study of early T cells in non-severe SARS-CoV-2 infection. Study background: Chains were not paired, and sequencing was done on bulk RNA from unsorted whole blood.

V lost 3 bases to trimming and J lost 7 bases; unmatched junction nucleotides: 5. The germline V gene encodes CDR1 LGHDT and CDR2 YNNKEL (reference sequence). The CDR3 is 15 residues long. This specimen consisted of whole blood, obtained at baseline. The clonotype comes from an adult who was a healthcare worker with PCR-confirmed SARS-CoV-2 infection or an uninfected control (not recorded which). This rearrangement joins TRBV3-1 to TRBJ2-1; 11 positions agree with TRBD2. The CDR3 loop reads CASSHLAGGSNEQFF. CDR3 DNA: TGTGCCAGCAGCCACCTAGCGGGGGGTTCAAATGAGCAGTTCTTC.